The clone carrying this TCR beta chain occurred a few times. Sequenced by immunoSEQ multiplex PCR; TCRdb stores in-frame clones only, minus some. The sample contains around 100,000 clones, 90% of which appear only once. The data stem from a study of OX40 agonist ivuxolimab in advanced cancers. Whole-study context: Every 2 weeks, ivuxolimab was infused into the patients intravenously at between 0.01 and 10 mg/kg.

V was trimmed by 10 bases and J by 5 bases, leaving 17 bases between them. The germline V gene has CDR1 MNHNS and CDR2 SASEGT. This CDR3 region has 13 residues. This specimen consisted of CD4+ or CD8+ T cells sorted from blood, obtained in a trial of the OX40 agonist ivuxolimab. The J gene is TRBJ1-2, the V gene TRBV6-1; D perhaps matches TRBD1 (5 bases). This clonotype was obtained from an adult with an advanced solid tumor such as melanoma, head and neck, liver or kidney cancer. The CDR3, as DNA: TGTGCCACCAAACAGGTTTCGGGTTATGGCTACACCTTC. It is translated as CATKQVSGYGYTF.